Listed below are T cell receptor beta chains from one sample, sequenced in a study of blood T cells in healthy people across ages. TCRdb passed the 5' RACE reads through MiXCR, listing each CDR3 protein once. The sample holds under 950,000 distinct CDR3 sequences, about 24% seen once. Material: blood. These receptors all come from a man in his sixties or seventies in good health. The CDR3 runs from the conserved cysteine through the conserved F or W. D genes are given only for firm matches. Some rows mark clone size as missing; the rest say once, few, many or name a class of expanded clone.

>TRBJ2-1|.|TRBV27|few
CASSLSRGNNEQFF
TGTGCCAGCAGTTTATCCCGGGGTAACAATGAGCAGTTCTTC
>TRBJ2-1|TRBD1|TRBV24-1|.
CATSNPRDRADEQFF
TGTGCCACCAGTAATCCGCGGGACAGGGCGGATGAGCAGTTCTTC
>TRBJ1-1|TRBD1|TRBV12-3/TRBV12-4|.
CASSSKTTGKNTEAFF
TGTGCCAGCAGTTCCAAAACGACAGGGAAGAACACTGAAGCTTTCTTT
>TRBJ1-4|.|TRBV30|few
CAWSVLRGSGEKLFF
TGTGCCTGGAGTGTACTAAGGGGTTCCGGGGAAAAATTGTTTTTT
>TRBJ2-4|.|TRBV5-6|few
CASSLGGFGKNIQYF
TGTGCCAGCAGCTTGGGGGGTTTCGGCAAAAACATTCAGTACTTC
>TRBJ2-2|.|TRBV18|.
CASSPRWGHTGELFF
TGTGCCAGCTCACCACGGTGGGGCCACACCGGGGAGCTGTTTTTT
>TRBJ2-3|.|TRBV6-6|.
CASSYSGNTQYF
TGTGCCAGCAGTTACTCTGGGAATACGCAGTATTTT
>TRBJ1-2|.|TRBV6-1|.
CASSEARPYGCTF
TGTGCCAGCAGTGAAGCGCGACCCTATGGCTGCACCTTC
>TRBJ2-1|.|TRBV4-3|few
CASSQDAGQLYNEQFF
TGCGCCAGCAGCCAAGATGCGGGCCAACTCTACAATGAGCAGTTCTTC
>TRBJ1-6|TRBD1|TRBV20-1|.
CSGYRGLGSPLHF
TGCAGTGGATACAGGGGGCTAGGTTCACCCCTCCACTTT
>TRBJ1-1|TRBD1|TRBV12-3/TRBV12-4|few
CASSAYRGVTDTEAFF
TGTGCCAGCAGTGCGTACAGGGGGGTGACGGACACTGAAGCTTTCTTT
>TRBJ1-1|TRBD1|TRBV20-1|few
CSASHRGPMNTEAFF
TGCAGTGCTAGTCACAGGGGCCCTATGAACACTGAAGCTTTCTTT
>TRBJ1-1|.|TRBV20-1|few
CSARTTGREAFF
TGCAGTGCTAGGACGACAGGACGTGAAGCTTTCTTT
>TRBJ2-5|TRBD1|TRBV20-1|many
CSAREGQSGVETQYF
TGCAGTGCTAGAGAGGGACAGTCCGGGGTGGAGACCCAGTACTTC